The rows below give T cell receptor beta chains drawn from one sample of a study of PD-L1 blockade in urothelial cancer. Profiling relied on immunoSEQ multiplex PCR, and the TCRdb table lists in-frame clones only, not all of them. The table lists 60,000 to 70,000 clones, 81% of them singletons, with about 1.6% in the top ten. Material: PBMCs, obtained around atezolizumab (anti-PD-L1) treatment. The receptor set was obtained from a man between 70 and 80 years old with urothelial cancer. CDR3s include the opening cysteine and the closing phenylalanine or tryptophan. D genes are given only for firm matches. Clone size appears in some rows only: once, few, many, or a class for an expanded clone.

D gene: -; V gene: TRBV7-2; clone size: -; J gene: TRBJ1-2; CDR3 DNA: TGTGCCAGCAGCTCGACAGTTGGCTACACCTTC; CDR3 protein: CASSSTVGYTF
D gene: -; V gene: TRBV28; clone size: once; J gene: TRBJ1-1; CDR3 DNA: TGTGCCAGCAGTTTAAGGCGGTTGAACACTGAAGCTTTCTTT; CDR3 protein: CASSLRRLNTEAFF
D gene: -; V gene: TRBV30; clone size: few; J gene: TRBJ1-5; CDR3 DNA: TGTGCCTGGAGAGGTAGGGGGGGCCTCCAGCCCCAGCATTTT; CDR3 protein: CAWRGRGGLQPQHF
D gene: TRBD2; V gene: TRBV19; clone size: -; J gene: TRBJ2-1; CDR3 DNA: TGTGCCAGTAGTACACTGGAGGAGACTAGCGGGGAATACAATGAGCAGTTCTTC; CDR3 protein: CASSTLEETSGEYNEQFF
D gene: -; V gene: TRBV18; clone size: -; J gene: TRBJ2-1; CDR3 DNA: TGTGCCAGCTCACCGACAGGCCTTGGGGTCCCCCCCAAGCAGTTCTTC; CDR3 protein: CASSPTGLGVPPKQFF
D gene: -; V gene: TRBV14; clone size: -; J gene: TRBJ1-2; CDR3 DNA: TGTGCCAGCAGTTCCAGGACAAGCTATGGCTACACCTTC; CDR3 protein: CASSSRTSYGYTF
D gene: TRBD1; V gene: TRBV4-2; clone size: -; J gene: TRBJ2-2; CDR3 DNA: TGTGCCAGCAGCCAAGAGCCACAGGGGGTTAACACCGGGGAGCTGTTTTTT; CDR3 protein: CASSQEPQGVNTGELFF
D gene: TRBD2; V gene: TRBV14; clone size: -; J gene: TRBJ2-1; CDR3 DNA: TGTGCCAGCAGCCAAGAGTTCGCTAGCGGGAGTCGGGGCTCCTACAATGAGCAGTTCTTC; CDR3 protein: CASSQEFASGSRGSYNEQFF
D gene: -; V gene: TRBV9; clone size: many; J gene: TRBJ1-2; CDR3 DNA: TGTGCCAGCAGCGTAGTAGGGGAATCCTGGGCTGATGGCTACACCTTC; CDR3 protein: CASSVVGESWADGYTF
D gene: TRBD2; V gene: TRBV20-1; clone size: -; J gene: TRBJ2-7; CDR3 DNA: TGCAGTGCTAGACTAGCGGGCGAGCAGTACTTC; CDR3 protein: CSARLAGEQYF
D gene: -; V gene: TRBV5-4; clone size: -; J gene: TRBJ2-3; CDR3 DNA: TGTGCCAGCGGGGACATCACAGATACGCAGTATTTT; CDR3 protein: CASGDITDTQYF
D gene: -; V gene: TRBV11-2; clone size: -; J gene: TRBJ2-1; CDR3 DNA: TGTGCCAGCACCGTGACAACCAGCCTTATAAATGAGCAGTTCTTC; CDR3 protein: CASTVTTSLINEQFF
D gene: TRBD2; V gene: TRBV6-5; clone size: -; J gene: TRBJ2-1; CDR3 DNA: TGTGCCAGCAGTTACACCCTTGGGGGGGATCCGTTCTTC; CDR3 protein: CASSYTLGGDPFF
D gene: TRBD2; V gene: TRBV5-4; clone size: -; J gene: TRBJ2-1; CDR3 DNA: TGTGCCAGCAGCAATAGCGGGAGGGTTCGTAATGAGCAGTTCTTC; CDR3 protein: CASSNSGRVRNEQFF
D gene: -; V gene: TRBV5-6; clone size: -; J gene: TRBJ2-5; CDR3 DNA: TGTGCCAGCAGCACGACAGGTCGGGAGACCCAGTACTTC; CDR3 protein: CASSTTGRETQYF
D gene: TRBD1; V gene: TRBV5-1; clone size: few; J gene: TRBJ1-4; CDR3 DNA: TGCGCCAGCACTTCTCCGGGACAGGGCGGAAAAACTGTTTTT; CDR3 protein: CASTSPGQGGKTVF
D gene: TRBD1; V gene: TRBV27; clone size: -; J gene: TRBJ2-1; CDR3 DNA: TGTGCCAGCAGTTCGGGACAGGGATGGGGCAATGAGCAGTTCTTC; CDR3 protein: CASSSGQGWGNEQFF
D gene: -; V gene: TRBV5-1; clone size: -; J gene: TRBJ2-1; CDR3 DNA: TGCGCCAGCAGCTTGGACCCTGTCGATCGGGGTAGGCGAGATGAGCAGTTCTTC; CDR3 protein: CASSLDPVDRGRRDEQFF
D gene: -; V gene: TRBV29-1; clone size: -; J gene: TRBJ2-7; CDR3 DNA: TGCAGCGTTGAGCTGCCGGCTAGTCCCTACGAGCAGTACTTC; CDR3 protein: CSVELPASPYEQYF
D gene: -; V gene: TRBV7-6; clone size: -; J gene: TRBJ1-3; CDR3 DNA: TGTGCCAGCAGCTCGGGGACTCCTCTCTCTGGAAACACCATATATTTT; CDR3 protein: CASSSGTPLSGNTIYF
D gene: -; V gene: TRBV27; clone size: -; J gene: TRBJ1-1; CDR3 DNA: TGTGCCAGCAGTTCGTTGACCGTAGTCGGAGGGGACACTGAAGCTTTCTTT; CDR3 protein: CASSSLTVVGGDTEAFF
D gene: -; V gene: TRBV27; clone size: -; J gene: TRBJ2-7; CDR3 DNA: TGTGCCAGCAGTTTGGGTAGGGAGACGCACGAGCAGTACTTC; CDR3 protein: CASSLGRETHEQYF
D gene: TRBD2; V gene: TRBV5-1; clone size: -; J gene: TRBJ2-3; CDR3 DNA: TGCGCCAGCAGCTTGGGTAGCGGGAGCACAGATACGCAGTATTTT; CDR3 protein: CASSLGSGSTDTQYF
D gene: -; V gene: TRBV27; clone size: few; J gene: TRBJ1-5; CDR3 DNA: TGTGCCAGCAGTCTAGGGAGACGATTGAGCAATCAGCCCCAGCATTTT; CDR3 protein: CASSLGRRLSNQPQHF
D gene: -; V gene: TRBV19; clone size: -; J gene: TRBJ1-1; CDR3 DNA: TGTGCCAGTAGTTTCCGCGGGGAGGGACTGGGCACTGAAGCTTTCTTT; CDR3 protein: CASSFRGEGLGTEAFF
D gene: -; V gene: TRBV11-1; clone size: -; J gene: TRBJ2-7; CDR3 DNA: TGTGCCAGCAGCCTGAGACAGACAGATTACGAGCAGTACTTC; CDR3 protein: CASSLRQTDYEQYF
D gene: -; V gene: TRBV6-5; clone size: -; J gene: TRBJ2-6; CDR3 DNA: TGTGCCAGCAGTTCACGAGCCTCTGGGGCCAACGTCCTGACTTTC; CDR3 protein: CASSSRASGANVLTF
D gene: -; V gene: TRBV4-3; clone size: once; J gene: TRBJ2-5; CDR3 DNA: TGCGCCAGCAGCCAAGCCGCCTCAGGTTTGGGCGAGACCCAGTACTTC; CDR3 protein: CASSQAASGLGETQYF
D gene: TRBD1; V gene: TRBV5-4; clone size: -; J gene: TRBJ1-2; CDR3 DNA: TGTGCCAGCAGCTCGATGACAGGGGGTGAAAACTATGGCTACACCTTC; CDR3 protein: CASSSMTGGENYGYTF
D gene: -; V gene: TRBV13; clone size: -; J gene: TRBJ1-2; CDR3 DNA: TGTGCCAGCAGCTTAGGCCTAATCGGGGGGAACTATGGCTACACCTTC; CDR3 protein: CASSLGLIGGNYGYTF
D gene: -; V gene: TRBV10-3; clone size: -; J gene: TRBJ2-7; CDR3 DNA: TGTGCCTCTAAGTCTGACTACGAGCAGTACTTC; CDR3 protein: CASKSDYEQYF
D gene: -; V gene: TRBV15; clone size: -; J gene: TRBJ1-1; CDR3 DNA: TGTGCCACCAGCAGAGAACAGTTGGACACTGAAGCTTTCTTT; CDR3 protein: CATSREQLDTEAFF
D gene: -; V gene: TRBV7-2; clone size: -; J gene: TRBJ1-1; CDR3 DNA: TGTGCCAGCAGCTCCTCAGGGCGCCTGAACACTGAAGCTTTCTTT; CDR3 protein: CASSSSGRLNTEAFF
D gene: TRBD1; V gene: TRBV23-1; clone size: -; J gene: TRBJ2-7; CDR3 DNA: TGCGCCAGCAGTCAATCCGGCCCAGGGGGTCTGTACTTC; CDR3 protein: CASSQSGPGGLYF
D gene: -; V gene: TRBV28; clone size: few; J gene: TRBJ1-2; CDR3 DNA: TGTGCCAGCAGTCTCGTCCAGGTCGTGGGTGGCTACACCTTC; CDR3 protein: CASSLVQVVGGYTF
D gene: -; V gene: TRBV2; clone size: -; J gene: TRBJ2-5; CDR3 DNA: TGTGCCAGCAACATCCTTGGAGGGCGAGAGACCCAGTACTTC; CDR3 protein: CASNILGGRETQYF
D gene: -; V gene: TRBV4-1; clone size: few; J gene: TRBJ2-7; CDR3 DNA: TGCGCCAGCAGCCAAGTTGGGCAGGGAGAGCAGTACTTC; CDR3 protein: CASSQVGQGEQYF
D gene: -; V gene: TRBV7-2; clone size: -; J gene: TRBJ1-1; CDR3 DNA: TGTGCCAGCAGCCCCAATCAGGGAACTGAAGCTTTCTTT; CDR3 protein: CASSPNQGTEAFF
D gene: TRBD2; V gene: TRBV5-1; clone size: -; J gene: TRBJ2-1; CDR3 DNA: TGCGCCAGCAAGGCCGGGAGCGGGGGGAATGAGCAGTTCTTC; CDR3 protein: CASKAGSGGNEQFF
D gene: TRBD1; V gene: TRBV19; clone size: once; J gene: TRBJ1-5; CDR3 DNA: TGTGCCAGTAGTATAGGAGACAGGGTCTGGGGCAATCAGCCCCAGCATTTT; CDR3 protein: CASSIGDRVWGNQPQHF
D gene: -; V gene: TRBV19; clone size: -; J gene: TRBJ1-1; CDR3 DNA: TGTGCCAGTACCGACAGTTACACTGAAGCTTTCTTT; CDR3 protein: CASTDSYTEAFF
D gene: TRBD1; V gene: TRBV4-2; clone size: -; J gene: TRBJ1-2; CDR3 DNA: TGTGCCAGCAGCCAAGATCCGGCCAGGGGGGAGGATGGCTACACCTTC; CDR3 protein: CASSQDPARGEDGYTF
D gene: TRBD2; V gene: TRBV7-3; clone size: -; J gene: TRBJ2-1; CDR3 DNA: TGTGCCAGCAGCTTGGGCGGGAGGGGGGTTAATGAGCAGTTCTTC; CDR3 protein: CASSLGGRGVNEQFF
D gene: TRBD1; V gene: TRBV6-1; clone size: -; J gene: TRBJ1-2; CDR3 DNA: TGTGCCAGCTTGGAGACAGGGCGGGGGGATGGCTACACCTTC; CDR3 protein: CASLETGRGDGYTF
D gene: -; V gene: TRBV7-9; clone size: few; J gene: TRBJ2-1; CDR3 DNA: TGTGCCAGCACAAGCGGACTCTCCTACAATGAGCAGTTCTTC; CDR3 protein: CASTSGLSYNEQFF
D gene: TRBD1; V gene: TRBV5-5; clone size: few; J gene: TRBJ1-1; CDR3 DNA: TGTGCCAGCGGAAAGATTTTGAGACAGGGTGGACCTAATTACACTGAAGCTTTCTTT; CDR3 protein: CASGKILRQGGPNYTEAFF